This paragraph reports one T cell receptor (beta chain). The junction departs from germline at one end; a sequencing error may be responsible. The sample comes from a study of identifying expanded T cells in peripheral blood. Profiling relied on immunoSEQ multiplex PCR, and the TCRdb table lists in-frame clones only, not all of them. The data show roughly 81,000 clones, 84% seen once. The CDR3 totals 14 residues. Germline V lookup: CDR1 SSHAT, CDR2 FNYEAQ (reference sequence). The V and J genes are TRBV7-7 and TRBJ2-7; 8 bases align to TRBD1. This receptor was taken from a person aged 18-69 years in good health. The sequenced material came from blood. Here the CDR3 reads CASSPGTGRYEQYF. CDR3 sequence (DNA): TGTGCTAGCAGCCCGGGGACAGGACGCTACGAGCAGTACTTC.